The clone carrying this TCR beta chain was seen a few times. This specimen belongs to a study of blood T cell repertoires in COVID-19. Study information: Acute and convalescent COVID-19 specimens originated in the United States, Italy and Spain. PBMCs, B-cell-depleted T cells, or T cells were the source of the cDNA or gDNA that made up the material.

In the original processing: Counts of nucleated cells, estimated from reference gene primer amplification, were obtained. The protocol was immunoSEQ multiplex PCR, while the TCRdb copy is restricted to in-frame clones and leaves out a portion. The V and J calls and the clone size are those of that table, but D and trimming were determined from the DNA. The table lists 95,000 to 150,000 clones, approximately 80% of them singletons, with roughly 25% in the top ten. The sample was peripheral blood. The TCR originated in a human donor in a cohort sampled during active COVID-19.

The CDR3 protein is CASSHLQDTDTQYF. In DNA, the CDR3 is TGTGCCAGCAGTCACCTACAGGACACAGATACGCAGTATTTT. This chain uses TRBV28 with TRBJ2-3; a weak D match, TRBD1 (5 bases). The CDR3 covers 14 residues. In germline, CDR1 is MDHEN, CDR2 SYDVKM. Trimming removed 5 bases from V and 2 bases from J, with 11 bases in between.